The 5 T cell receptor beta chains below come from one sample, sequenced in a study of blood T cell repertoires in COVID-19. TCRdb's copy holds only in-frame clones and misses some; the assay was immunoSEQ multiplex PCR. The sample consists of 210,000 or so clones, around 82% of them appearing once. The sequencing sample was made of PBMCs or T cells enriched from blood (not recorded which). The receptors were gathered from a man aged 25 to 40 with acute COVID-19.

The gene calls are TRBV3-1 (or the pseudogene TRBV3-2) and TRBJ2-5; D may be TRBD1 (5 bases). Trimming removed 4 bases from V and 10 bases from J, with 13 bases in between. Germline V CDR1 and CDR2: LGHDT, YNNKEL (reference sequence). This CDR3 has 12 amino acids. The CDR3 DNA is TGTGCCAGCAGCCCAGGGATGGGGTTCCAGTACTTC. As protein: CASSPGMGFQYF.

V usage is TRBV12-3 or TRBV12-4 and J usage is TRBJ1-5; 8 bases align to TRBD1. The length of the CDR3 is 12 residues. V shed 3 bases and J 9 bases; nucleotides not matched to a gene: 1. The CDR3 spells CASSLGTGPQHF. The CDR3 bases are TGTGCCAGCAGTTTGGGGACAGGGCCCCAGCATTTT.

The chain couples TRBV7-3 to TRBJ2-2, with 7 bases aligning to TRBD2. Germline V gives CDR1 SGHTA, CDR2 FQGTGA. The junction had 4 bases not matched to a gene; V was cut back by 5 bases and J by 4 bases. This CDR3 is 14 amino acids long. The CDR3 sequence: CASSQSGATGELFF. CDR3 in DNA: TGTGCCAGCAGCCAAAGCGGGGCCACCGGGGAGCTGTTTTTT.

The V gene is TRBV5-4, the J gene TRBJ1-5; a possible D gene is TRBD1 (5 bases). Per germline, CDR1 SGHNT and CDR2 YYREEE (reference sequence). Trimming left V 3 bases short and J 7 bases short, with 17 bases between. The CDR3 runs to 15 residues. The CDR3 nucleotides are TGTGCCAGCAGCTCGGGGACGGGGGGAAACCAGCCCCAGCATTTT. Translated, it gives CASSSGTGGNQPQHF.

This chain links TRBV28 with TRBJ1-6; 9 nucleotides line up with TRBD1. After removal of 5 bases from V and 9 bases from J, the junction contained 5 bases not matched to a gene. The CDR3 sequence is 14 residues long. The germline CDR1 and CDR2 sequences are MDHEN and SYDVKM. Here the CDR3 DNA reads TGTGCCAGCAGTCTGCGGGACAGGGCTTCACCCCTCCACTTT. Its translation is CASSLRDRASPLHF.